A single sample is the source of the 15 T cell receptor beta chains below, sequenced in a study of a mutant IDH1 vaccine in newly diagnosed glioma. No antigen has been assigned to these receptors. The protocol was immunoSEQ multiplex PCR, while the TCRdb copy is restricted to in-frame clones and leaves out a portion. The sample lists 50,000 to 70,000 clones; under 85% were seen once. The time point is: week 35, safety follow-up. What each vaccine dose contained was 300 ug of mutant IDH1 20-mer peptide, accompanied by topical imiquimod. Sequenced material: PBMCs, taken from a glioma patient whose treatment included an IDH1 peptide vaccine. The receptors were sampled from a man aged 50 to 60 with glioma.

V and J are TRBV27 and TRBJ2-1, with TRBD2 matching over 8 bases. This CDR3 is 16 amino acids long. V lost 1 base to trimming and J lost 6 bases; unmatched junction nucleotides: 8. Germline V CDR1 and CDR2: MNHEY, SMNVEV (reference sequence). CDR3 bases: TGTGCCAGCAGTTTATACGGAGCGGGGGCGCTCAATGAGCAGTTCTTC. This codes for CASSLYGAGALNEQFF.

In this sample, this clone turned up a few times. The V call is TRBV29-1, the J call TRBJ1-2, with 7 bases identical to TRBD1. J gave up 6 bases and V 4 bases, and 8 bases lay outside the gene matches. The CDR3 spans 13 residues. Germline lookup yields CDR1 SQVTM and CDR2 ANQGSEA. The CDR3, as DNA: TGCAGCGTTGGCCGTCAGGGGGAGGATGGCTACACCTTC. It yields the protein CSVGRQGEDGYTF.

The CDR3 bases are TGTGCCTGGAGCCCGGGACTAGCGGAAAACATTCAGTACTTC. This translates into CAWSPGLAENIQYF. This rearrangement joins TRBV30 to TRBJ2-4; 11 bases match TRBD2. The CDR3 is 14 amino acids. Germline V gene sequence: CDR1 GTSNPN, CDR2 SVGIG (reference sequence). The V and J ends lost 3 bases and 5 bases, in that order; junction bases with no gene match: 3. The full variable domain, rest sourced from reference TRBV30 and TRBJ2-4, is SQTIHQWPATLVQPVGSPLSLECTVEGTSNPNLYWYRQAAGRGLQLLFYSVGIGQISSEVPQNLSASRPQDRQFILSSKKLLLSDSGFYLCAWSPGLAENIQYFGAGTRLSVL.

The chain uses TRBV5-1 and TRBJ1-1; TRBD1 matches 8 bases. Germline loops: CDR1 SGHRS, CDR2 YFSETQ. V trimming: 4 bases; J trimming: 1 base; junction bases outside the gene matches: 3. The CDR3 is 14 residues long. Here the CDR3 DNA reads TGCGCCAGCAGCATGGGACAGGCGAACACTGAAGCTTTCTTT. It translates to CASSMGQANTEAFF.

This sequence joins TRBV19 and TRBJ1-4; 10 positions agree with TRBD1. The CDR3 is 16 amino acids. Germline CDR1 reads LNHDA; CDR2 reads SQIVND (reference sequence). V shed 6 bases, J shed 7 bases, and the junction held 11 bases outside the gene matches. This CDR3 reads CASSQSWTGGTEKLFF. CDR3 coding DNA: TGTGCCAGTAGCCAATCCTGGACAGGGGGTACTGAAAAACTGTTTTTT.

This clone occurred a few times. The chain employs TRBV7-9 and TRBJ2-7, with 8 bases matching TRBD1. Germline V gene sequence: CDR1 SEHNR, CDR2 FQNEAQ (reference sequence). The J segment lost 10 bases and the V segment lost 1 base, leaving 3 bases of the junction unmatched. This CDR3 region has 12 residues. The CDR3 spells CASSLVDREQYF. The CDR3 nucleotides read TGTGCCAGCAGCTTAGTGGACAGGGAACAGTACTTC.

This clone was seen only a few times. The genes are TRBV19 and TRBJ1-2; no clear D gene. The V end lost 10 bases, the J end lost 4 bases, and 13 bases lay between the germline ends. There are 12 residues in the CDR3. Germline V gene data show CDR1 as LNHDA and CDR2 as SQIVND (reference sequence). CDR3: CATRGEPYGYTF. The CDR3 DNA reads TGTGCCACTCGCGGGGAGCCCTATGGCTACACCTTC. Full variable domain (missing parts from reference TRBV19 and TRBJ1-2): DGGITQSPKYLFRKEGQNVTLSCEQNLNHDAMYWYRQDPGQGLRLIYYSQIVNDFQKGDIAEGYSVSREKKESFPLTVTSAQKNPTAFYLCATRGEPYGYTFGSGTRLTVV.

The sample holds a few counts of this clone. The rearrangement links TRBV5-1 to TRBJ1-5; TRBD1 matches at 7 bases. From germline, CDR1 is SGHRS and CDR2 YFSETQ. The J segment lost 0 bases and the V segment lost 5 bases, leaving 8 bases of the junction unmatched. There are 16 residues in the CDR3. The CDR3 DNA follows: TGCGCCAGCAGACCCACGACAGGGATTAGCAATCAGCCCCAGCATTTT. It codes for CASRPTTGISNQPQHF.

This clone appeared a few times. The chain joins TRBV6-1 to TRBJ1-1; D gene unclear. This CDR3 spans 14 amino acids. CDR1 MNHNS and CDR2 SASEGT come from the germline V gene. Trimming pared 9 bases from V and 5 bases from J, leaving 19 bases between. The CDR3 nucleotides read TGTGCCAGTGGCGACCCCCACCGGAGGACTGAAGCTTTCTTT. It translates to CASGDPHRRTEAFF.

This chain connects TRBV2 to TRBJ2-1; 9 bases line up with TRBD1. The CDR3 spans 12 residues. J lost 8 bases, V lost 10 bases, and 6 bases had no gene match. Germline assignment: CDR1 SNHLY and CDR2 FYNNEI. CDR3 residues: CATGDRADEQFF. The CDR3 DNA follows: TGTGCCACCGGGGACAGGGCCGATGAGCAGTTCTTC. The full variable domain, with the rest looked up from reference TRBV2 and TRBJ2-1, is EPEVTQTPSHQVTQMGQEVILRCVPISNHLYFYWYRQILGQKVEFLVSFYNNEISEKSEIFDDQFSVERPDGSNFTLKIRSTKLEDSAMYFCATGDRADEQFFGPGTRLTVL.

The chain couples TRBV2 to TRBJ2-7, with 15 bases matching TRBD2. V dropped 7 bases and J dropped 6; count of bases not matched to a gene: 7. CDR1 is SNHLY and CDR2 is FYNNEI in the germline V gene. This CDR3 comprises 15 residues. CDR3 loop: CASKPGLAGGPEQYF. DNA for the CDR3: TGTGCCAGCAAACCGGGACTAGCGGGGGGTCCCGAGCAGTACTTC.

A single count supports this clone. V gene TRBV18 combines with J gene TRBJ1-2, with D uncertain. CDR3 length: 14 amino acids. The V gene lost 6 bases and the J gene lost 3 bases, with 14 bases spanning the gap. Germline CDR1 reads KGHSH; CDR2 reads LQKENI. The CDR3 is CASSSGRGDYGYTF. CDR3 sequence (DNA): TGTGCCAGCTCGTCGGGCCGTGGGGACTATGGCTACACCTTC.

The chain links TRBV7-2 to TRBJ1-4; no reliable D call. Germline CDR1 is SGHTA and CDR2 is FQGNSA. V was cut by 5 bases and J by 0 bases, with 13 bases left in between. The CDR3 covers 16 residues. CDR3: CASSKSRSATNEKLFF. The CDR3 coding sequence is TGTGCCAGCAGCAAGTCCCGGTCGGCAACTAATGAAAAACTGTTTTTT.

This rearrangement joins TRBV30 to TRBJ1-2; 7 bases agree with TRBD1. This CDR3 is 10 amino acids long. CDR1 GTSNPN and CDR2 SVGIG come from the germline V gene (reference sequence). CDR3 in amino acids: CAGGDYGYTF. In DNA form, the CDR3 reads TGTGCAGGGGGCGACTATGGCTACACCTTC.

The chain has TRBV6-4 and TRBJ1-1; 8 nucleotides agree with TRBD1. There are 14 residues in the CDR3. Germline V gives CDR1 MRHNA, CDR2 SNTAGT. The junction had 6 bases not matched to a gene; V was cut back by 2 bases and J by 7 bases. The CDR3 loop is CASSDTDRGGEAFF. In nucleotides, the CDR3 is TGTGCCAGCAGTGACACCGACAGGGGTGGTGAAGCTTTCTTT.